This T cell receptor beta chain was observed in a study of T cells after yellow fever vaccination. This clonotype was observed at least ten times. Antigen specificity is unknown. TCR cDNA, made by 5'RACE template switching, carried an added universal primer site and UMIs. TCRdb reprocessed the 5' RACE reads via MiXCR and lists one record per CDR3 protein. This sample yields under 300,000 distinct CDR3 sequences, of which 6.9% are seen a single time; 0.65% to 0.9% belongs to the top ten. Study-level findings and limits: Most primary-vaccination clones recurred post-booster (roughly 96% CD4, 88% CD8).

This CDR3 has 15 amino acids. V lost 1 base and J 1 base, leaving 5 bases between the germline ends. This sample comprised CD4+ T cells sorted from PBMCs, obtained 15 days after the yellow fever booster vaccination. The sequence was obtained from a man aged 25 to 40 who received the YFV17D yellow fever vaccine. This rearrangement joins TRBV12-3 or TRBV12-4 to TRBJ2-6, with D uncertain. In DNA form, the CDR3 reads TGTGCCAGCAGTTTAGGACCTTCTGGGGCCAACGTCCTGACTTTC. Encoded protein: CASSLGPSGANVLTF.